A single sample gave rise to the 26 T cell receptor beta chains below, sequenced in a study of cytomegalovirus exposure and HLA in healthy donors. The PCR used 60 Vbeta and 13 Jbeta primers. Method: immunoSEQ multiplex PCR; TCRdb's copy keeps in-frame clones and lacks some. The table lists over 110,000 clones, about 79% of them singletons. The sequencing sample was made of PBMCs. All receptors derive from a male donor in good health and CMV-seronegative.

The CDR3 sequence: CASIGPQGVVGPQHF. As DNA, the CDR3 is TGTGCCAGCATCGGTCCCCAGGGGGTGGTGGGGCCCCAGCATTTT. The chain is built from TRBV7-9 and TRBJ1-5, with 7 nucleotides matching TRBD1. The CDR3 extends over 15 amino acids. Losses at the gene ends were 7 bases for V and 9 bases for J; bases not matched to a gene: 15. The germline CDR1 and CDR2 sequences are SEHNR and FQNEAQ (reference sequence).

The gene calls are TRBV30 and TRBJ1-4; 7 nucleotides match TRBD1. CDR3 size: 15 residues. Per the germline V gene, CDR1 is GTSNPN and CDR2 is SVGIG (reference sequence). J was trimmed by 3 bases and V by 3 bases; bases with no gene match: 7. The CDR3 protein is CAWSARQGSNEKLFF. CDR3 nucleotides: TGTGCCTGGAGCGCTCGACAGGGCTCTAATGAAAAACTGTTTTTT.

This clone came up a few times. The rearrangement links TRBV7-2 to TRBJ1-2; no clear D gene. Germline assignment: CDR1 SGHTA and CDR2 FQGNSA. V lost 3 bases and J lost 2, with 13 bases in between. This CDR3 has 15 amino acids. The CDR3 is CASSLGQTRNYGYTF. The CDR3 DNA sequence: TGTGCCAGCAGCTTGGGCCAAACAAGGAACTATGGCTACACCTTC.

The chain couples TRBV5-4 to TRBJ2-2, with D possibly being TRBD2 (7 bases). V gave up 0 bases and J gave up 5 bases, with 14 bases separating them. Germline V gene lookup returns CDR1 SGHNT and CDR2 YYREEE (reference sequence). The CDR3 covers 16 residues. The DNA of the CDR3 is TGTGCCAGCAGCTTGGGCAGGGGAGGGATAACCGGGGAGCTGTTTTTT. Protein product: CASSLGRGGITGELFF.

The chain carries TRBV14 and TRBJ2-1; a weak D match, TRBD1 (6 bases). Germline-derived CDR1 and CDR2 are SGHDN and FVKESK. V lost 6 bases, J lost 0 bases, and 21 bases lay in between. The CDR3 loop spans 18 amino acids. CDR3 region: CASRLGHPSIASYNEQFF. CDR3 coding DNA: TGTGCCAGCAGATTGGGACACCCATCGATTGCCTCCTACAATGAGCAGTTCTTC.

The chain recombines TRBV27 with TRBJ2-1; D is ambiguous. Between the trimmed V and J ends, which lost 5 bases and 0 bases, there was a span of 5 bases. The CDR3 contains 13 residues. Germline assignment: CDR1 MNHEY and CDR2 SMNVEV (reference sequence). In DNA form, the CDR3 reads TGTGCCAGCAGTGAGAGCTCCTACAATGAGCAGTTCTTC. It encodes CASSESSYNEQFF.

The genes are TRBV27 and TRBJ1-2; D possibly corresponds to TRBD1 (6 bases). The CDR3 covers 15 residues. Trimming shortened V by 2 bases and J by 2 bases, and 12 bases separated the two germline ends. CDR1 is MNHEY, CDR2 SMNVEV, per germline (reference sequence). The CDR3 region has the DNA TGTGCCAGCAGTTTAAGCGTAGGACAGAACTATGGCTACACCTTC. Its translation is CASSLSVGQNYGYTF.

Comment on this clone: Mismatch with germline at one junction end may stem from a read error. This sample includes further DNA sequences coding for the same CDR3. The V gene is TRBV6-5, the J gene TRBJ1-2; D not resolved. The CDR3 sequence is 12 residues long. The V gene's germline CDR1 is MNHEY and CDR2 SVGAGI. In DNA, the CDR3 is TGTGCCAGCACCCCGGGGAACTACGGCTACACCTTC. Its protein product is CASTPGNYGYTF.

The V gene is TRBV4-3, the J gene TRBJ2-5; 7 nucleotides align to TRBD2. Matching the DNA end better, TRBJ2-7 makes the J call doubtful. This CDR3 is 15 amino acids long. Germline CDR1 LGHNA, CDR2 YSLEER. The CDR3 region has the DNA TGCGCCAGCAGCTCCGGTCTAGCGGAAACCTACGAGCAGTACTTC. Translation gives CASSSGLAETYEQYF.

This chain joins TRBV7-2 and TRBJ2-1; D is possibly TRBD2 (5 bases). The germline gives CDR1 SGHTA, CDR2 FQGNSA. The CDR3 sequence is 14 residues long. The V end was cut by 1 base, the J end by 8 bases, with 12 bases between. CDR3 sequence reads: CASSLVSGRDEQFF. Here the CDR3 DNA reads TGTGCCAGCAGCTTAGTCTCGGGGAGAGATGAGCAGTTCTTC.

This chain links TRBV18 with TRBJ2-7; 9 nucleotides align to TRBD2. The V gene's germline CDR1 is KGHSH and CDR2 LQKENI. CDR3 length: 16 residues. J lost 1 base, V lost 4 bases, and 8 bases had no gene match. CDR3 in DNA: TGTGCCAGCTCACTCAACCTAGCGGGGACTTCCTACGAGCAGTACTTC. Translation: CASSLNLAGTSYEQYF.

This chain links TRBV7-9 with TRBJ2-3; TRBD1 matches 12 bases. The CDR3 is made up of 16 amino acids. V trimming: 6 bases; J trimming: 5 bases; junction bases outside the gene matches: 9. The germline V gene encodes CDR1 SEHNR and CDR2 FQNEAQ (reference sequence). CDR3 DNA sequence: TGTGCCAGCAGTTTCGTGTGGGACAGGGGGCAAGATACGCAGTATTTT. As protein: CASSFVWDRGQDTQYF.

This clone was picked up a small number of times. The rearrangement joins TRBV28 to TRBJ1-1, with D unresolved. V was cut by 8 bases and J by 2 bases, with 30 bases left in between. CDR1 MDHEN and CDR2 SYDVKM come from the germline V gene. The CDR3 runs to 19 residues. CDR3 DNA sequence: TGTGCCAGCTCACATCCGGCTTTGGGGTATTTCGGGGAAAACACTGAAGCTTTCTTT. As protein: CASSHPALGYFGENTEAFF. Full variable domain (outside the CDR3, taken from reference TRBV28 and TRBJ1-1): DVKVTQSSRYLVKRTGEKVFLECVQDMDHENMFWYRQDPGLGLRLIYFSYDVKMKEKGDIPEGYSVSREKKERFSLILESASTNQTSMYLCASSHPALGYFGENTEAFFGQGTRLTVV.

The table lists this clone with a few counts. This sequence joins TRBV29-1 and TRBJ2-7; TRBD1 aligns across 8 bases. Germline V gives CDR1 SQVTM, CDR2 ANQGSEA. This CDR3 has 13 residues. V was clipped by 6 bases and J by 4 bases; unmatched bases: 8. The CDR3 nucleotides read TGCAGCGTCAGGGGGCGATTGAATTACGAGCAGTACTTC. Protein product: CSVRGRLNYEQYF.

The CDR3 region has the DNA TGTGCCAGCAGCGAGAGGCACATTTCTAGGCAGTACTTC. This codes for CASSERHISRQYF. This chain uses TRBV7-2 with TRBJ2-5; D remains ambiguous. The V gene's germline CDR1 is SGHTA and CDR2 FQGNSA. Between the trimmed V and J ends, which lost 5 bases and 11 bases, there was a span of 18 bases. The CDR3 spans 13 residues.

The V and J genes are TRBV4-3 and TRBJ2-6; D is unresolved. Germline-derived CDR1 and CDR2 are LGHNA and YSLEER. The CDR3 consists of 16 residues. With 0 bases removed from V and 0 bases from J, the gap between germline ends came to 6 bases. The DNA of the CDR3 is TGCGCCAGCAGCCAAGATCCCGTCTCTGGGGCCAACGTCCTGACTTTC. Its protein product is CASSQDPVSGANVLTF.

This clone was counted once. The chain links TRBV14 to TRBJ2-7, with D possibly matching TRBD1 (6 bases). The CDR3 runs to 18 residues. In germline, CDR1 is SGHDN, CDR2 FVKESK. Trimming cost V 0 bases and J 0 bases, with 18 bases left between them. The CDR3 loop is CASSQDSIRTVFSYEQYF. The DNA of the CDR3 is TGTGCCAGCAGCCAAGATTCGATAAGGACAGTCTTCTCCTACGAGCAGTACTTC.

The table lists this clone with a few counts. The chain links TRBV7-8 to TRBJ2-7; TRBD2 agrees at 14 bases. Germline values: CDR1 SGHVS, CDR2 FQNEAQ. The trim removed 0 bases at V and 2 bases at J, leaving 0 bases unmatched. The CDR3 is 16 amino acids. CDR3 coding DNA: TGTGCCAGCAGCTTAGCGACTAGCGGGAGGGCCTACGAGCAGTACTTC. It codes for CASSLATSGRAYEQYF.

The rearrangement joins TRBV5-1 to TRBJ1-1, with D tentatively TRBD1 (5 bases). Per germline, CDR1 SGHRS and CDR2 YFSETQ. The CDR3 has 14 residues. The ends were cut back, 2 bases at V and 1 base at J, with 9 bases in the middle. CDR3 nucleotides: TGCGCCAGCAGCTTTCAGGGAACGAACACTGAAGCTTTCTTT. Translated: CASSFQGTNTEAFF.

The chain combines TRBV5-4 with TRBJ2-1, with D possibly matching TRBD2 (6 bases). CDR3 size: 15 residues. Trimming shortened V by 1 base and J by 1 base, and 9 bases separated the two germline ends. Germline values: CDR1 SGHNT, CDR2 YYREEE (reference sequence). The CDR3 spells CASSLSGRSYNEQFF. The CDR3, as DNA: TGTGCCAGCAGCTTGTCAGGGAGGTCCTACAATGAGCAGTTCTTC. Looking up the rest from reference TRBV5-4 and TRBJ2-1 gives the full variable domain: ETGVTQSPTHLIKTRGQQVTLRCSSQSGHNTVSWYQQALGQGPQFIFQYYREEENGRGNFPPRFSGLQFPNYSSELNVNALELDDSALYLCASSLSGRSYNEQFFGPGTRLTVL.

This chain connects TRBV5-1 to TRBJ2-1, with TRBD2 matching 10 bases. Germline assignment: CDR1 SGHRS and CDR2 YFSETQ. The CDR3 totals 19 residues. After removal of 4 bases from V and 3 bases from J, the junction contained 16 bases not matched to a gene. CDR3 loop: CASSPFGGQRGGYYNEQFF. The CDR3 coding sequence is TGCGCCAGCAGCCCCTTTGGAGGACAGCGGGGGGGTTACTACAATGAGCAGTTCTTC.

The chain employs TRBV4-3 and TRBJ2-3; 12 nucleotides match TRBD2. This CDR3 contains 16 residues. In germline, CDR1 is LGHNA, CDR2 YSLEER. V shed 3 bases and J 4 bases; nucleotides not matched to a gene: 5. The CDR3 here is CASSQTLAGGADTQYF. CDR3 nucleotide sequence: TGCGCCAGCAGCCAGACCCTAGCGGGAGGGGCAGATACGCAGTATTTT.

This clone has a single count. This chain connects TRBV30 to TRBJ2-3; 15 bases align to TRBD2. Unmatched junction bases numbered 6, after V lost 5 bases and J lost 6 bases. CDR3 size: 15 residues. The germline V gene encodes CDR1 GTSNPN and CDR2 SVGIG (reference sequence). CDR3 sequence: CAWCRTSGRGDTQYF. In DNA form, the CDR3 reads TGTGCCTGGTGTCGGACTAGCGGGAGGGGGGATACGCAGTATTTT.

The J gene is TRBJ2-7, the V gene TRBV27; 8 nucleotides align to TRBD1. With V trimmed by 4 bases and J by 6 bases, 14 bases remained unmatched. CDR3 length equals 16 residues. Per germline, CDR1 MNHEY and CDR2 SMNVEV (reference sequence). CDR3 loop: CASSSSWTGRIGEQYF. DNA of the CDR3: TGTGCCAGCAGTTCTTCTTGGACAGGGAGGATAGGCGAGCAGTACTTC.

The rearrangement joins TRBV28 to TRBJ2-3, with 12 bases identical to TRBD2. CDR1 is MDHEN and CDR2 is SYDVKM in the germline V gene. V lost 7 bases and J lost 7; bases outside the gene matches: 12. CDR3 length: 16 residues. The CDR3 coding sequence is TGTGCCAGCACTCTCTCCGGGACTAGCGGGTCCAATACGCAGTATTTT. Translation: CASTLSGTSGSNTQYF.

The CDR3 loop reads CATSSAASGTSGNTIYF. CDR3 sequence (DNA): TGTGCCACCAGCAGCGCCGCCTCCGGGACATCTGGAAACACCATATATTTT. V usage is TRBV15 and J usage is TRBJ1-3, with a tentative D call TRBD1 (6 bases). Germline assignment: CDR1 LNHNV and CDR2 YYDKDF (reference sequence). The CDR3 has 17 amino acids. V gave up 3 bases and J gave up 1 base, with 16 bases separating them.